The 18 T cell receptor beta chains in this list originate from one sample, sequenced in a study of T cells in Graves' hyperthyroidism and ophthalmopathy. Researchers amplified the TCR beta CDR3 regions from RNA transcripts. The HTBI set primed first-round TCR CDR3 RT-PCR. TCRdb re-called the multiplex PCR reads through MiXCR, storing one row per CDR3 protein. The repertoire holds just over 550,000 distinct CDR3 sequences, with 40% to 55% as singletons. Sequencing was performed on peripheral blood or thyroid tissue (not recorded which). All receptors derive from a woman aged 18 to 35 with Graves' hyperthyroidism.

V usage is TRBV10-3 and J usage is TRBJ1-5, with 9 bases fitting TRBD1. Germline V gives CDR1 ENHRY, CDR2 SYGVKD. The length of the CDR3 is 14 residues. V lost 4 bases, J lost 4 bases, and 2 bases stayed unmatched. The CDR3 sequence: CAISGGTGNQPQHF. The CDR3 region has the DNA TGTGCCATCAGTGGGGGGACAGGGAATCAGCCCCAGCATTTT.

The table lists this clonotype with a few counts. The rearrangement links TRBV7-9 to TRBJ1-2; D unresolved. CDR1 SEHNR and CDR2 FQNEAQ come from the germline V gene (reference sequence). The CDR3 covers 12 residues. Trimming pared 1 base from V and 8 bases from J, leaving 8 bases between. The CDR3 region has the DNA TGTGCCAGCAGCTTAGAAAGGGAAGGCTACACCTTC. Translation: CASSLEREGYTF.

This sequence joins TRBV7-2 and TRBJ2-5, with D maybe TRBD2 (6 bases). The V and J ends lost 6 bases and 9 bases respectively, with 23 bases between them. The CDR3 runs to 15 residues. From germline, CDR1 is SGHTA and CDR2 FQGNSA. As DNA, the CDR3 is TGTGCCAGCAGGTCTATACGGGACTCACCCGGGGCCCAGTACTTC. It encodes CASRSIRDSPGAQYF.

The V and J genes are TRBV7-9 and TRBJ1-4; 8 nucleotides match TRBD1. This CDR3 contains 14 residues. Germline CDR1 and CDR2: SEHNR and FQNEAQ (reference sequence). V gave up 5 bases and J gave up 8 bases; unmatched junction bases: 7. DNA for the CDR3: TGTGCCAGCAGCCATGGGACAGGAGTAGAAAAACTGTTTTTT. It codes for CASSHGTGVEKLFF.

This clonotype showed up just a few times. The chain recombines TRBV7-2 with TRBJ2-5; D might be TRBD2 (6 bases). V was pared by 5 bases and J by 4 bases, with 17 bases between. The germline V gene encodes CDR1 SGHTA and CDR2 FQGNSA. The CDR3 covers 15 residues. The CDR3 loop is CASSNDLARGETQYF. Here the CDR3 DNA reads TGTGCCAGCAGCAATGATCTAGCGAGGGGAGAGACCCAGTACTTC.

This clonotype was recorded once. This chain connects TRBV7-4 to TRBJ1-6; no reliable D call. The germline V gene encodes CDR1 SGHVT and CDR2 SQSDAQ. Trimming removed 0 bases at V and 7 bases at J, with 10 bases between. This CDR3 has 15 amino acids. The CDR3 spells CASSLAGSSNSPLHF. DNA for the CDR3: TGTGCCAGCAGCTTAGCCGGCAGTTCCAATTCACCCCTCCACTTT.

The chain is built from TRBV10-3 and TRBJ1-4, with D possibly matching TRBD1 (5 bases). Germline CDR1 is ENHRY and CDR2 is SYGVKD. The CDR3 is 15 amino acids. The V gene lost 10 bases and the J gene lost 6 bases, with 21 bases spanning the gap. For the CDR3, the DNA is TGTGCCAGCGAGACCGTAGGGACGGCGTATGAAAAACTGTTTTTT. It is translated as CASETVGTAYEKLFF.

This clonotype was recorded a few times. This rearrangement joins TRBV12-3 or TRBV12-4 to TRBJ1-3, with D possibly matching TRBD1 (5 bases). The CDR3 has 14 amino acids. Trimming removed 5 bases from V and 0 bases from J, with 8 bases in between. This chain's CDR3 is CASSPTVSGNTIYF. In DNA, the CDR3 is TGTGCCAGCAGTCCGACAGTCTCTGGAAACACCATATATTTT.

In the case of this clonotype: An end of the junction does not agree with germline; a read error may underlie this. J is TRBJ2-2 and V is TRBV10-3; D may correspond to TRBD1 or TRBD2 (5 bases each). The CDR3 has 16 amino acids. The V gene's germline CDR1 is ENHRY and CDR2 SYGVKD. This CDR3 reads CAISEGLSGNTGELSW. For the CDR3, the DNA is TGTGCCATCAGTGAAGGGTTGTCAGGGAACACCGGGGAGCTGTCTTGG.

The chain combines TRBV15 with TRBJ2-1; 7 bases are a match to TRBD1. In germline, CDR1 is LNHNV, CDR2 YYDKDF (reference sequence). V trimming: 2 bases; J trimming: 0 bases; junction bases outside the gene matches: 4. CDR3 length equals 16 residues. CDR3 in amino acids: CATSRTRGSSYNEQFF. DNA of the CDR3: TGTGCCACCAGCAGAACCAGGGGGAGCTCCTACAATGAGCAGTTCTTC.

This clonotype was detected a few times. The rearrangement joins TRBV12-3 or TRBV12-4 to TRBJ1-2; weak D call: TRBD1 (5 bases). CDR3 length equals 15 residues. The germline V and J ends were trimmed by 3 bases and 4 bases, with 15 bases remaining between them. The CDR3 DNA reads as TGTGCCAGCAGTTTGTCAGGGTTTGTCCTCTATGGCTACACCTTC. As protein: CASSLSGFVLYGYTF.

This sequence joins TRBV24-1 and TRBJ1-1; D is unresolved. CDR3 length: 13 amino acids. Germline V gene sequence: CDR1 KGHDR, CDR2 SFDVKD. V dropped 7 bases and J dropped 5 bases, with 13 bases sitting between them. CDR3 DNA sequence: TGTGCCACCAGCAGCAATGGACTAACTGAAGCTTTCTTT. Translation gives CATSSNGLTEAFF.

In this sample, this clonotype turned up many times. The chain's CDR3 is CAISSDREAGNTIYF. Written as DNA, the CDR3 is TGTGCCATCAGTTCTGACAGGGAGGCTGGAAACACCATATATTTT. V usage is TRBV10-3 and J usage is TRBJ1-3; 7 positions agree with TRBD1. CDR3 size: 15 residues. V dropped 5 bases and J dropped 2; count of bases not matched to a gene: 6. Germline loops: CDR1 ENHRY, CDR2 SYGVKD.

Details on this clonotype: At one boundary the junction diverges from the germline segment, which might be a read error. This chain uses TRBV2 with TRBJ1-4; D is perhaps TRBD1 (6 bases). This CDR3 is 15 amino acids long. From germline, CDR1 is SNHLY and CDR2 FYNNEI. The CDR3: CASSPGTCINERLFF. The CDR3 DNA is TGTGCCAGCAGCCCGGGGACATGCATTAATGAAAGACTGTTTTTT.

Many counts were recorded for this clonotype. This chain links TRBV10-3 with TRBJ1-3; D unresolved. The CDR3 is 15 residues long. V lost 0 bases and J lost 0, with 6 bases in between. The germline V gene encodes CDR1 ENHRY and CDR2 SYGVKD. CDR3 coding DNA: TGTGCCATCAGTGAGTCGCCCGACTCTGGAAACACCATATATTTT. Residues: CAISESPDSGNTIYF.

This clonotype appeared a few times. The junction does not match germline at one end; this may be a read error. The chain combines TRBV5-1 with TRBJ1-4; D call uncertain. Germline V gene sequence: CDR1 SGHRS, CDR2 YFSETQ. The CDR3 runs 14 residues. The DNA for the CDR3 is TGCGCCAGCAGCTTGGGGATCTCAGATGCCCATCCCTATTTT. Translated: CASSLGISDAHPYF.

This rearrangement joins TRBV9 to TRBJ2-6, with 8 bases that match TRBD2. The CDR3 totals 19 residues. The V gene end was trimmed by 0 bases and the J gene end by 2 bases; junction bases not matched to a gene: 10. Germline CDR1 reads SGDLS; CDR2 reads YYNGEE. DNA for the CDR3: TGTGCCAGCAGCGTAGACCGGGGGGGGGTAAGCGCTGGGGCCAACGTCCTGACTTTC. This gives the protein CASSVDRGGVSAGANVLTF.

The rearrangement uses TRBV7-2 and TRBJ1-1; no reliable D call. The V end was cut by 0 bases, the J end by 12 bases, with 14 bases between. The germline gives CDR1 SGHTA, CDR2 FQGNSA. The CDR3 sequence is 13 residues long. Here the CDR3 DNA reads TGTGCCAGCAGCTTAGCGGCGGGAGGCGGTACTTTCTTT. Its translation is CASSLAAGGGTFF. The variable domain in full, completed from reference TRBV7-2 and TRBJ1-1, reads GAGVSQSPSNKVTEKGKDVELRCDPISGHTALYWYRQSLGQGLEFLIYFQGNSAPDKSGLPSDRFSAERTGGSVSTLTIQRTQQEDSAVYLCASSLAAGGGTFFGQGTRLTVV.